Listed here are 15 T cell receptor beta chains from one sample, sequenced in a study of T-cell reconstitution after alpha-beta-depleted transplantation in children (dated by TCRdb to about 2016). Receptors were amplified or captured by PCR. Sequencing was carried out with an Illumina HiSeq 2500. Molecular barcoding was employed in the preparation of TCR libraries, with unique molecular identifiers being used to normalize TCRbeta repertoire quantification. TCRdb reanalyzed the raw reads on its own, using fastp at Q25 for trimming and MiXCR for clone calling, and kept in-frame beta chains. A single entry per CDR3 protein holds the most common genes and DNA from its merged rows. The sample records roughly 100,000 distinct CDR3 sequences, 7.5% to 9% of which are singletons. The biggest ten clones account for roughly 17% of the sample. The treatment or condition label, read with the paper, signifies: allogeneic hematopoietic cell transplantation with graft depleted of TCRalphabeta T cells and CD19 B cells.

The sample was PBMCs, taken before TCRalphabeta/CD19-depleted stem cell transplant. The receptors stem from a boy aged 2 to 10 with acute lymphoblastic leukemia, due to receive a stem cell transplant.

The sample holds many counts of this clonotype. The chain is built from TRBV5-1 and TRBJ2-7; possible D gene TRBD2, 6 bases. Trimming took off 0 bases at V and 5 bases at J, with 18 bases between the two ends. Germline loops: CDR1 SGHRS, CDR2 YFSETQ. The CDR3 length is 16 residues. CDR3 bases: TGCGCCAGCAGCTTGGGCACGCCCGGGGGTAAGAACGAGCAGTACTTC. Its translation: CASSLGTPGGKNEQYF.

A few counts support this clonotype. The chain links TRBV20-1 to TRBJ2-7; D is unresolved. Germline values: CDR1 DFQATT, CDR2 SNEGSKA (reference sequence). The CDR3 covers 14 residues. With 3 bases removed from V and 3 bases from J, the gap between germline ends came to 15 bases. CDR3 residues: CSARGSAGRYEQYF. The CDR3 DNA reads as TGCAGTGCTAGGGGGTCGGCCGGGCGCTACGAGCAGTACTTC.

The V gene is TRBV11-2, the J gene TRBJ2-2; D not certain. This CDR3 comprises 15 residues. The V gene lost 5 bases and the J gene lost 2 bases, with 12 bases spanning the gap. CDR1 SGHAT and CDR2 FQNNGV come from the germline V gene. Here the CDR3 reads CASSPFAHNTGELFF. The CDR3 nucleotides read TGTGCCAGCAGCCCGTTCGCCCACAACACCGGGGAGCTGTTTTTT.

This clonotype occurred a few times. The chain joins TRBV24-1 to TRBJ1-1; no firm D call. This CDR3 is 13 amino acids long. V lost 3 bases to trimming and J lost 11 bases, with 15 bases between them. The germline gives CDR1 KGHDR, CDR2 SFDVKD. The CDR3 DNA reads TGTGCCACCAGTGATGAAGGATATGGGAGCGCTTTCTTT. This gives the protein CATSDEGYGSAFF.

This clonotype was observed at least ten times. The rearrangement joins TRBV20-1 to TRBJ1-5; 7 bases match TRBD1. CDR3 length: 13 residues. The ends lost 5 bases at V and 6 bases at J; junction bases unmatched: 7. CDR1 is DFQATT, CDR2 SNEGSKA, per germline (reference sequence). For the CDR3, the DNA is TGCAGTGCTCTACGACAGGGTGGTCAGCCCCAGCATTTT. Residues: CSALRQGGQPQHF.

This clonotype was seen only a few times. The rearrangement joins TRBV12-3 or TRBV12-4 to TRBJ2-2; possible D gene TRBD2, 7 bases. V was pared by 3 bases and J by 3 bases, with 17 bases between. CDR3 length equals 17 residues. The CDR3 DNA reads TGTGCCAGCAGTTTCTATTCGGGGGGCACGGACACCGGGGAGCTGTTTTTT. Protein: CASSFYSGGTDTGELFF.

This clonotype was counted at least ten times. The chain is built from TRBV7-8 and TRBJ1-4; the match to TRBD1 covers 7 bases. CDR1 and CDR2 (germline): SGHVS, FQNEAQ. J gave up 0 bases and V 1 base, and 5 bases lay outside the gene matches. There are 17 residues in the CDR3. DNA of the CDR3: TGTGCCAGCAGCTTAGTAGTCACAGGGGCAACTAATGAAAAACTGTTTTTT. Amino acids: CASSLVVTGATNEKLFF.

The CDR3 region has the DNA TGTGCCAGCAGTTTAGCGGGACAGGGCGTTGGCGAGCAGTACTTC. Amino acids: CASSLAGQGVGEQYF. The rearrangement uses TRBV27 and TRBJ2-7; TRBD1 agrees at 9 bases. Germline V gene lookup returns CDR1 MNHEY and CDR2 SMNVEV (reference sequence). This CDR3 region has 15 residues. V was pared by 2 bases and J by 6 bases, with 8 bases of the junction left unmatched.

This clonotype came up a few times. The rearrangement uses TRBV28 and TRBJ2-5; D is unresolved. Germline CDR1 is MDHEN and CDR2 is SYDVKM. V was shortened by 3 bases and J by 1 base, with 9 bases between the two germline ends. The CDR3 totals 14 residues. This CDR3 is CASSFTHIQETQYF. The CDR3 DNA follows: TGTGCCAGCAGTTTTACCCATATCCAAGAGACCCAGTACTTC.

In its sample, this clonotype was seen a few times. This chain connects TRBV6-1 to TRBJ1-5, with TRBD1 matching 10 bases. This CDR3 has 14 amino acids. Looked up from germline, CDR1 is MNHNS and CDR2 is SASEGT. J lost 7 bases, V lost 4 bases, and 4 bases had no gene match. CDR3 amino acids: CASSGTGGRQPQHF. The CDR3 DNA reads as TGTGCCAGCAGTGGGACAGGGGGGCGGCAGCCCCAGCATTTT.

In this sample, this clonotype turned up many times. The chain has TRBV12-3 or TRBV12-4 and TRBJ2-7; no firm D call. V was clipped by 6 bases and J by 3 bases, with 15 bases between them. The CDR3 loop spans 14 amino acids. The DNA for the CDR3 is TGTGCCAGCAGCCGTAGCAACCAAGTCTACGAGCAGTACTTC. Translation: CASSRSNQVYEQYF.

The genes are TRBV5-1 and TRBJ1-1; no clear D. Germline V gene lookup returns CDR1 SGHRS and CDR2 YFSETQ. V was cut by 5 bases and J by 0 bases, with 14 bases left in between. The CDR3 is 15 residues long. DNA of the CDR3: TGCGCCAGCAGACCCGGTCTCGGGATGAACACTGAAGCTTTCTTT. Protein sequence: CASRPGLGMNTEAFF.

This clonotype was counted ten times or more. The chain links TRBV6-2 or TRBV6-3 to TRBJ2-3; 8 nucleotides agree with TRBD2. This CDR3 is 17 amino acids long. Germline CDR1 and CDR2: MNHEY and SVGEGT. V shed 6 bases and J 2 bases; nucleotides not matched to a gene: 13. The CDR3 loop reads CASSGGLEALYTDTQYF. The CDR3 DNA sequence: TGTGCCAGCAGCGGGGGACTAGAGGCCCTATACACAGATACGCAGTATTTT.

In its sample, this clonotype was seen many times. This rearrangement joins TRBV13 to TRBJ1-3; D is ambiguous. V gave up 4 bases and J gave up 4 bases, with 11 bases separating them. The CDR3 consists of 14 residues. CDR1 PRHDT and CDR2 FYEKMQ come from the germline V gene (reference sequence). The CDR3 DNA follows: TGTGCCAGCAGCTCACCGAGCTTGGGAAACACCATATATTTT. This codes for CASSSPSLGNTIYF.

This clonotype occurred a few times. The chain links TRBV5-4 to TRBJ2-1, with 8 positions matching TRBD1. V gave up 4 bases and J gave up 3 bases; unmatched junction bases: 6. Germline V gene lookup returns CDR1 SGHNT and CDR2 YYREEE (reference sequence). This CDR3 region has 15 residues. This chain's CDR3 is CASSQKDRVYNEQFF. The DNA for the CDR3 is TGTGCCAGCAGCCAAAAGGACAGGGTCTACAATGAGCAGTTCTTC.